This TCR beta chain was profiled in a study of tumor-infiltrating lymphocytes in glioblastoma multiforme. The V gene's germline CDR1 is MNHEY and CDR2 SVGAGI. CDR3 length: 15 residues. Study-level points and caveats: The TCR and somatic mutation analysis included just one glioblastoma patient. Functional subtype sorting of these T cells was not performed. RNA-based TCR sequencing may distort clone frequencies, since cells carry unequal TCR transcript numbers.

Only one count was recorded for this clonotype. Its specificity is unknown. Germline and junction disagree at one end, which may indicate a read error. Three nested ARM-PCR rounds with V-beta and C-beta primers built TCRB libraries. TCRB-specific cDNA synthesis used roughly 0.55 ug of total RNA. One entry per CDR3 protein, called by TCRdb with MiXCR from the multiplex PCR reads. The sample contains about 32,000 distinct CDR3 sequences, roughly 64% of which appear only once. The sequenced sample was brain tumor tissue. The receptor was derived from a male donor with glioblastoma. The chain has TRBV6-5 and TRBJ2-7; D is perhaps TRBD2 (5 bases). The CDR3 DNA reads as TGCGCCAGCAGCCACCCCCGGAGGCTCTCCTACGAGCAGTACTTC. As protein: CASSHPRRLSYEQYF.